The 7 T cell receptor beta chains listed next were all sequenced from one sample in a study of blood T cell repertoires in COVID-19 (dated by TCRdb to between 2020 and 2021). The protocol used for the library was the immunoSEQ multiplex PCR assay. TCRdb provides this immuneACCESS table in a form limited to in-frame rearrangements. Some clones are lacking; in checked studies, under half of them reflect an unresolved V gene, and why the rest are absent is not known. The sample includes approximately 36,000 clones, with around 80% observed a single time. The top ten clones comprise approximately 1.6% of the sample. Sequencing input: peripheral blood. The receptors were gathered from a man in his sixties with COVID-19, enrolled during active disease.

CDR3 DNA: TGTGCCACCCTGGGACAGACGGGCTACACCTTC. Protein: CATLGQTGYTF. The chain is built from TRBV27 and TRBJ1-2; TRBD1 matches at 7 bases. Trimming cost V 10 bases and J 8 bases; bases outside gene matches: 7. CDR1 MNHEY and CDR2 SMNVEV come from the germline V gene (reference sequence). CDR3 size: 11 residues.

The V call is TRBV4-2, the J call TRBJ2-1, with D tentatively TRBD2 (6 bases). CDR1 and CDR2 (germline): LGHNA, YNFKEQ. The CDR3 has 15 amino acids. Trimming removed 0 bases at V and 5 bases at J, with 11 bases between. CDR3 loop: CASSQEVWGDNEQFF. CDR3 nucleotides: TGTGCCAGCAGCCAAGAAGTGTGGGGGGACAATGAGCAGTTCTTC.

This clone was picked up a small number of times. This chain links TRBV18 with TRBJ1-5; perhaps TRBD1 as D (6 bases). The CDR3 length is 16 residues. Per germline, CDR1 KGHSH and CDR2 LQKENI. V was trimmed by 6 bases and J by 11 bases, leaving 26 bases between them. This CDR3 reads CASSPSSGVSFGAQHF. The CDR3 region has the DNA TGTGCCAGCTCTCCTTCTTCAGGGGTCTCCTTTGGGGCCCAGCATTTT.

This clone has more than one count but fewer than ten. This sequence joins TRBV18 and TRBJ1-3, with a possible D match to TRBD1 (5 bases). Trimming stripped 2 bases from V and 0 bases from J, with 11 bases between. The CDR3 has 16 amino acids. Germline values: CDR1 KGHSH, CDR2 LQKENI. CDR3: CASSPTTGSSGNTIYF. CDR3 DNA: TGTGCCAGCTCACCAACAACAGGTAGCTCTGGAAACACCATATATTTT. The whole variable domain, remainder taken from reference TRBV18 and TRBJ1-3, is NAGVMQNPRHLVRRRGQEARLRCSPMKGHSHVYWYRQLPEEGLKFMVYLQKENIIDESGMPKERFSAEFPKEGPSILRIQQVVRGDSAAYFCASSPTTGSSGNTIYFGEGSWLTVV.

The chain joins TRBV9 to TRBJ2-7, with D perhaps TRBD1 (5 bases). Trimming cost V 2 bases and J 6 bases, with 15 bases left between them. Per the germline V gene, CDR1 is SGDLS and CDR2 is YYNGEE. The CDR3 sequence is 14 residues long. Here the CDR3 reads CASSVMPGMGEQYF. CDR3 bases: TGTGCCAGCAGCGTTATGCCAGGGATGGGCGAGCAGTACTTC. Full variable domain (outside the CDR3, taken from reference TRBV9 and TRBJ2-7): DSGVTQTPKHLITATGQRVTLRCSPRSGDLSVYWYQQSLDQGLQFLIQYYNGEERAKGNILERFSAQQFPDLHSELNLSSLELGDSALYFCASSVMPGMGEQYFGPGTRLTVT.

The chain couples TRBV27 to TRBJ1-6; a weak D match, TRBD1 (6 bases). CDR3 length: 15 residues. Trimming took 6 bases from V and 9 from J, leaving 18 bases between them. CDR1 and CDR2 from the germline V gene are MNHEY and SMNVEV (reference sequence). CDR3 bases: TGTGCCAGCAGGACTCAGGGGAATTGGGGTTCACCCCTCCACTTT. This translates into CASRTQGNWGSPLHF.

This clone has a single count. The chain combines TRBV5-8 with TRBJ2-5; D remains unclear. CDR3 size: 11 residues. Germline V lookup: CDR1 SGHTS, CDR2 YDEGEE. Trimming stripped 2 bases from V and 5 bases from J, with 4 bases between. DNA of the CDR3: TGTGCCAGCAGCTTCCCTGAGACCCAGTACTTC. Its translation: CASSFPETQYF.